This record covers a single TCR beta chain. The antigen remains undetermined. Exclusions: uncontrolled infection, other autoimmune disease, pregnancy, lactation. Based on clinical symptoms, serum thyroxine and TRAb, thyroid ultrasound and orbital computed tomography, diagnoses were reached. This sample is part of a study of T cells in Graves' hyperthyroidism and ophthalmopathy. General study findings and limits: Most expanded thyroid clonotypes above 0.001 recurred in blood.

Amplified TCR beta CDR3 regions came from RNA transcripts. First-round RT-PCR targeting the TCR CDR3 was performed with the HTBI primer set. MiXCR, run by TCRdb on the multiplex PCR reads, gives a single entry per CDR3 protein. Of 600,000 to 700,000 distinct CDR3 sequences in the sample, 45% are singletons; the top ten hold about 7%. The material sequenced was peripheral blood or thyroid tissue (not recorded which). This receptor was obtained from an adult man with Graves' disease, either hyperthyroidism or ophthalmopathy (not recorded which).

This CDR3 is CASRGAGASLYF. The CDR3 bases are TGTGCCAGCCGCGGGGCGGGGGCCTCGTTGTACTTC. The gene calls are TRBV7-9 and TRBJ2-5, with D possibly matching TRBD2 (7 bases). V was clipped by 8 bases and J by 13 bases, with 20 bases between them. From germline, CDR1 is SEHNR and CDR2 FQNEAQ (reference sequence). The CDR3 has 12 amino acids.